This T cell receptor (beta chain) was sequenced in a study of shared clonotypes between healthy human individuals (TCRdb year 2020). About the study as a whole: Three men and a couple of women, aged 18 to 49 years, made up the cohort. For each donor, three plates each were used for CD4 naive and CD4 memory, two plates were used for CD8 naive, and one plate was used for CD8 memory. To estimate repertoire size and how much clonotypes are shared between individuals, the study performed deep sequencing of blood TCR repertoires from a few healthy adults. Each donor's leukapheresis produced roughly between roughly 0.85 and 9 billion PBMCs. Different laboratories and diverse techniques were used to prepare libraries and sequence TCR repertoires, to increase sequencing depth and limit assay-specific biases.

Remarks on this clone: Its antigen has not been determined. It has no much larger one-base neighbor in the sample; base qualities were not kept.

Using the deep immunoSEQ assay, TCR CDR3 regions were amplified from genomic DNA by multiplex PCR. Extracted genomic DNA from each cell subset was distributed evenly across all wells of several immunoSEQ 96-well plates, and each plate was treated as a replicate. For sorted subsets, each replicate PCR was loaded with about 0.2 ug genomic DNA, equivalent to about 30,000 T cell genomes. Purified libraries were measured with a Qubit 3.0 fluorometer, size-checked on a Bioanalyzer 2100, and measured again with the KAPA Library Quantification kit. A separate single-read 150-cycle Illumina NextSeq 550 flow cell was used to sequence each immunoSEQ 96-well plate. Under the source paper's analysis protocol: Because the immunoSEQ output held only junctional sequences and lacked quality scores, the filtering could not match the filtering applied to full-length reads. To assign V/J genes and CDR3, sequences were annotated using PyIR, a Python wrapper for IgBLAST v1.9, with IMGT germline references. Any read was removed if the V/J assignment was weak (E-value above 1e-6), the CDR3 was missing, or the read contained stop codons, out-of-frame junctions, or ambiguous translated residues. A V3J clonotype was defined by an identical inferred V gene, J gene, and CDR3 amino acid sequence. Percentage overlap between repertoires was calculated by dividing the number of shared unique clonotypes by the size of the smaller repertoire. Repertoire richness was assessed with RTK rarefaction, the Chao1 estimator, and Recon v2.1 estimates of unobserved clonotypes. Generation probabilities for all TCRbeta clonotypes obtained by the gDNA method from a handful of donors were computed using OLGA. As stored in TCRdb, this immuneACCESS dataset retains in-frame rearrangements with V and J assigned. A fraction of the clones does not appear; measured against another copy, unresolved V genes explain less than half of the discrepancy, and the remainder lacks a known reason. The V and J calls and clone size are taken from that table; D and trimming were inferred from the DNA. This sample has 730,000 or so clones in its table, and approximately 79% of those were observed once. About 1.8% of the sample is in the top ten clones.

General conclusions and limits of the study: When a handful of donors were compared, the shared fraction of clonotypes was around 4.6% for naive CD4, over 3% for naive CD8, 2.3% for memory CD4, and 0.35% to 0.5% for memory CD8. Higher generation probabilities were observed for clonotypes shared by all four sorted-subset donors than for non-shared clonotypes. Because the study included only a small number of donors, the genetic and exposure-history diversity represented was limited. Larger estimated clonotype richness was generally found for naive subsets than for memory subsets. Pairwise subsampling indicated that sequencing depth was expected to affect the degree of clonotype sharing among donors. Rarefaction of sorted-subset datasets indicated incomplete sequencing despite the large sequencing depth. Sampling was restricted to blood, and TCR repertoires in tissue are likely to differ from TCR repertoires in blood.

The germline V gene (reference sequence) specifies SGHNT as CDR1 and YYREEE as CDR2. Spanning cysteine to phenylalanine, the CDR3 consists of 12 amino acids. The kept DNA is CDR3 alone, 36 bases in frame from the first base. Deletion took 2 bases off V and 3 bases off J, with a span of 5 bases between the germline ends. Donors were healthy HIV-negative adults with no recently reported acute infections or vaccinations. Only Caucasian adults living in Nashville, Tennessee, USA were represented among the donors. CD4+ T cells were enriched by magnetic negative selection; naive cells were then positively selected on CD45RA, and the negative fraction formed the memory subset. Blood was collected by leukapheresis, and PBMCs were isolated by Ficoll-Histopaque density gradient centrifugation and then cryopreserved in liquid nitrogen vapor phase. Analytical flow cytometry was used to check the purity and quantity of each magnetically sorted T cell population. Genomic DNA was isolated from every sorted fraction and measured by UV absorbance on a Nanodrop 2000c.

The TCR was taken from a woman aged 25 to 39 in good health. Here the chain combines TRBV5-4 and TRBJ1-2, with no confidently assigned D gene. Sequences were obtained from memory CD4+ T cells sorted from blood. Explained via the paper, the cell subset or site label denotes: CD45RA-negative fraction. The DNA is as follows: TGTGCCAGCAGCTTCTCGGACTATGGCTACACCTTC. This translates into CASSFSDYGYTF.